This T cell receptor beta chain emerged from a study of radiation and T cells in renal cell carcinoma. Study-level points and caveats: Top tumor clonotypes rose in blood 2 weeks post-radiation, then contracted. Pretreatment tumor biopsies were lacking, so baseline clonotypes are unknown.

Clones were read by immunoSEQ multiplex PCR, and TCRdb kept only the in-frame ones, dropping some. In the table there are approximately 75,000 clones, more than 75% of which are singletons. The germline V gene encodes CDR1 SNHLY and CDR2 FYNNEI. The CDR3 totals 14 residues. V was trimmed by 5 bases and J by 9 bases, leaving 17 bases between them. For this clone: Its antigen is currently unknown.

This sample's time point: blood 2 weeks post-SBRT. Specified treatment: 15 Gy SBRT to primary tumor, nephrectomy 4 weeks later. Blood was sampled at baseline, 2 weeks and 4 weeks after SBRT. Clear cell pathology was present in this patient's renal cell carcinoma. The receptor was derived from a man between 60 and 75 years old with renal cell carcinoma. The chain has TRBV2 and TRBJ1-5; tentative D call: TRBD1 (5 bases). The starting material was blood, obtained from a patient whose treatment included radiotherapy and nephrectomy. CDR3 bases: TGTGCCAGCAGTACCGCCCCTTCAGGGAGGCCCCAGCATTTT. This gives the protein CASSTAPSGRPQHF.